The T cell receptor (beta chain) described here comes from a study of PD-1 blockade in classical Hodgkin lymphoma. Each patient experienced a relapse that followed autologous stem cell transplantation, and brentuximab vedotin exposure varied. Under best response, outcomes were complete response, partial response or progressive disease. To note about this clone: The target antigen is unknown.

The CDR3 is 15 amino acids. V shed 5 bases, J shed 1 base, and the junction held 2 bases outside the gene matches. Germline V gene sequence: CDR1 MNHNS, CDR2 SASEGT. Study-level findings and limits: Baseline TCR diversity was reportedly lower in newly diagnosed patients than in healthy donors. It was reported as lower still in relapsed/refractory patients. The drivers behind the repertoire differences, possibly disease activity or prior therapy, remain undefined. Those starting nivolumab under 1 year post-ASCT were excluded.

The table came from immunoSEQ multiplex PCR; TCRdb's copy has only in-frame clones and leaves some out. The data hold 60,000 or so clones, with roughly nine tenths observed a single time. The sample in question was peripheral blood mononuclear cells (PBMCs), obtained at baseline. The origin of this receptor is a human donor with classical Hodgkin lymphoma. This chain joins TRBV6-1 and TRBJ1-5, with TRBD1 matching 10 bases. The CDR3 region has the DNA TGTGCCAGCAGTCGACAGGGGGCGAGCAATCAGCCCCAGCATTTT. It encodes CASSRQGASNQPQHF.